The present TCR beta chain was sequenced within a study of spatial heterogeneity in lung cancer (dated by TCRdb to the late 2010s). With regard to the full study: The donors were some 76 patients from the lung TRACERx cohort who had early-stage, untreated non-small cell lung cancer. Beta-chain transcripts were consistently detected in greater numbers than alpha-chain transcripts, which likely reflected higher beta-chain transcript abundance. At surgery, both alpha and beta chains were TCR-sequenced in some 220 tumor regions, some 64 matched nontumor lung samples and some 60 PBMC samples. Nonsynonymous mutation counts, determined by whole-exome sequencing of tumor tissue, were related to features of the TCR repertoire. In the raw uncorrected reads, each unique combination of TCR and UMI appeared more than ten times on average. In non-small cell lung cancer, the study made a quantitative comparison of TCR alpha and beta repertoires among multiple tumor regions, matched nontumor lung and blood. Follow-up PBMC samples were sequenced whenever available, with the median time to follow-up being two to three years after resection.

On the study overall, not on this receptor specifically: Confirming at a functional level the hypothesis that regional TCRs recognize regional mutations was considered to require additional single-cell paired TCR alpha and beta sequencing. Comparisons of baseline and follow-up blood repertoires included only around 15 patients. Ubiquitous expanded tumor TCRs were detected in blood more often at tumor resection than at routine follow-up.

The protocol used for the library was 5' RACE. The instrument given in TCRdb is NextSeq 500. The TCR library protocol attached a unique molecular identifier to each TCR cDNA molecule to allow correction of PCR and sequencing errors. In the authors' own workflow: Decombinator tools were used for TCR identification, UMI-based error correction and CDR3 extraction. TCRs above a frequency of 2 per 1,000, corresponding to the top 1% of the tumor frequency distribution, were defined as expanded. Each repertoire was subsampled 100 times to 5,000 TCRs, after which Renyi diversity was computed with the R vegan package. CDR3 similarity networks were constructed using string-kernel similarity of amino acid triplets, with links drawn between CDR3s whose pairwise similarity was above 0.82. TCRdb's own reprocessing of the public reads used fastp at Q25 and MiXCR and kept productive beta chains. All rows with the same CDR3 protein become a single entry with the most common DNA and genes. These V and J calls originate from TCRdb's pipeline instead of the authors' own analysis. For this sample the table gives 20,000 to 25,000 distinct CDR3 sequences, of which around 9.7% were detected only once. The ten largest account for roughly 21% of the sample.

The label giving this sample's time point can be read as: blood at routine non-recurrence follow-up after resection. Whole RNA extracted from tumor and nontumor lung tissue, or from cryopreserved PBMC samples, was used for TCR sequencing without cell sorting. Only patients with enough RNA available from two or more tumor regions were chosen for TCR sequencing. This clonotype has only a few counts. Its antigen is not yet known. No base-level quality is on record; no much larger clone is a single base apart. Taken from the germline V gene (reference sequence), the CDR1 and CDR2 loops are SEHNR and FQNEAQ. A distance of 11 bases separates the germline ends of V and J, which lose 5 bases and 1 base respectively. The CDR3 has 15 amino acids, counting the end cysteine and phenylalanine. The entry retains the CDR3 DNA only, 45 bases that are in frame from base 1.

The sequence joins TRBV7-9 to TRBJ1-4; 6 matching bases give a weak D call of TRBD1. This receptor was identified in a male donor with early-stage non-small cell lung cancer. Here the sequenced sample was PBMCs, taken at follow-up. The nucleotides read TGTGCCAGCAGCCCCGGGACATTAACTAATGAAAAACTGTTTTTT. Its amino acids are CASSPGTLTNEKLFF. Here the CDR3 is joined to the reference TRBV7-9 and TRBJ1-4 genes, and the full variable domain is: DTGVSQNPRHKITKRGQNVTFRCDPISEHNRLYWYRQTLGQGPEFLTYFQNEAQLEKSRLLSDRFSAERPKGSFSTLEIQRTEQGDSAMYLCASSPGTLTNEKLFFGSGTQLSVL.